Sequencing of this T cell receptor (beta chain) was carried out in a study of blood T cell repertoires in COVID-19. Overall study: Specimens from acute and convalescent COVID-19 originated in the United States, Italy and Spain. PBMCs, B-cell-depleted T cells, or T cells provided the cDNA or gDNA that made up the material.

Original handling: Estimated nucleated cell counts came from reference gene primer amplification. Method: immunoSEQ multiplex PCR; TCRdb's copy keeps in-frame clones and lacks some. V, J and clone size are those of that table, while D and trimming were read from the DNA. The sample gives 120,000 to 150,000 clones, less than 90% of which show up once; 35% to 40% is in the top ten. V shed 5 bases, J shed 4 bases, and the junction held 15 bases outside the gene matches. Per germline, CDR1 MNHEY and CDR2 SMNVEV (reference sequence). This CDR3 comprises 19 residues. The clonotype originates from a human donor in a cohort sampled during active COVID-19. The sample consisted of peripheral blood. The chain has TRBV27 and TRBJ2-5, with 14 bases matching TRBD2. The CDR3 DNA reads TGTGCCAGCAGTCCAGGTCGTCGACTAGCGGGGGGGCCTGGAGAGACCCAGTACTTC. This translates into CASSPGRRLAGGPGETQYF.